The 28 T cell receptor beta chains below all came from one sample that was sequenced in a study of T cells in localized non-small cell lung cancer. Measured with immunoSEQ multiplex PCR; TCRdb has only the in-frame clones, and not every one. Of around 92,000 clones in the sample, approximately 90% are singletons; the top ten hold roughly 4%. The sequencing here drew on PBMCs, taken before any cancer treatment. These receptors were taken from a woman aged 40 to 75 with stage II squamous cell lung carcinoma.

The chain has TRBV6-5 and TRBJ2-3, with D tentatively TRBD1 or TRBD2 (5 bases each). The CDR3 has 15 residues. The germline V gene encodes CDR1 MNHEY and CDR2 SVGAGI. Trimming pared 2 bases from V and 4 bases from J, leaving 13 bases between. The CDR3 bases are TGTGCCAGCAGTTACGCCGGGACGGGCCCAGATACGCAGTATTTT. Protein: CASSYAGTGPDTQYF.

The chain is built from TRBV18 and TRBJ2-5; 11 bases are a match to TRBD2. The CDR3 covers 17 residues. With V trimmed by 0 bases and J by 4 bases, 7 bases remained unmatched. From germline, CDR1 is KGHSH and CDR2 LQKENI. The CDR3 DNA reads TGTGCCAGCTCACCACCTAGCGGGGGGGCCCTCGGAGAGACCCAGTACTTC. Translation: CASSPPSGGALGETQYF.

In its sample, this clone was seen once. The chain couples TRBV6-1 to TRBJ2-3, with D possibly being TRBD2 (6 bases). CDR3 size: 15 residues. Germline V gene lookup returns CDR1 MNHNS and CDR2 SASEGT. With 4 bases removed from V and 1 base from J, the gap between germline ends came to 12 bases. The CDR3 spells CASSVPPSGTDTQYF. The DNA for the CDR3 is TGTGCCAGCAGTGTGCCCCCTAGCGGCACAGATACGCAGTATTTT.

The chain recombines TRBV6-5 with TRBJ2-7; D uncertain. The CDR3 length is 15 residues. The germline CDR1 and CDR2 sequences are MNHEY and SVGAGI. V gave up 0 bases and J gave up 2 bases, with 11 bases separating them. CDR3 coding DNA: TGTGCCAGCAGTTACTCGATTACGGATACCTACGAGCAGTACTTC. As protein: CASSYSITDTYEQYF.

The V call is TRBV4-1, the J call TRBJ2-7; D possibly corresponds to TRBD2 (6 bases). The CDR3 is 17 amino acids. CDR1 MGHRA and CDR2 YSYEKL come from the germline V gene. Trimming shortened V by 0 bases and J by 4 bases, and 19 bases separated the two germline ends. The CDR3: CASSQDSGDSYSYEQYF. DNA for the CDR3: TGCGCCAGCAGCCAAGATTCGGGGGATTCTTACTCGTACGAGCAGTACTTC.

The V gene is TRBV4-1, the J gene TRBJ2-2; TRBD2 agrees at 12 bases. The CDR3 consists of 16 residues. From germline, CDR1 is MGHRA and CDR2 YSYEKL. After removal of 5 bases from V and 7 bases from J, the junction contained 8 bases not matched to a gene. CDR3 sequence (DNA): TGCGCCAGCAGCTACCCTAGCGGGAGGGCCGTCGGGGAGCTGTTTTTT. The encoded protein is CASSYPSGRAVGELFF.

This sequence joins TRBV18 and TRBJ1-6, with D possibly being TRBD1 (5 bases). V gave up 8 bases and J gave up 8 bases, with 19 bases separating them. The germline V gene has CDR1 KGHSH and CDR2 LQKENI. The CDR3 consists of 15 residues. This CDR3 is CASTSKERGHSPLHF. The CDR3 DNA is TGTGCCAGCACTTCTAAGGAAAGGGGCCATTCACCCCTCCACTTT.

This sequence joins TRBV9 and TRBJ1-1; TRBD1 agrees at 9 bases. The CDR3 length is 14 residues. The V and J ends lost 0 bases and 10 bases, in that order; junction bases with no gene match: 7. Germline lookup yields CDR1 SGDLS and CDR2 YYNGEE. The CDR3 DNA is TGTGCCAGCAGCGTAGAACAGGGGGCCCCCCCAGCTTTCTTT. Its translation is CASSVEQGAPPAFF.

The chain is built from TRBV11-2 and TRBJ2-5; D gene ambiguous. CDR1 is SGHAT, CDR2 FQNNGV, per germline. CDR3 length equals 15 residues. The V end lost 2 bases, the J end lost 5 bases, and 15 bases lay between the germline ends. The CDR3 DNA reads as TGTGCCAGCAGCTTAAGTGGCCCAGGTTCGGAGACCCAGTACTTC. Encoded protein: CASSLSGPGSETQYF. The variable domain in full, completed from reference TRBV11-2 and TRBJ2-5, reads EAGVAQSPRYKIIEKRQSVAFWCNPISGHATLYWYQQILGQGPKLLIQFQNNGVVDDSQLPKDRFSAERLKGVDSTLKIQPAKLEDSAVYLCASSLSGPGSETQYFGPGTRLLVL.

The chain couples TRBV15 to TRBJ1-2; no clear D gene. V lost 5 bases, J lost 8 bases, and 18 bases lay in between. Germline V gene data show CDR1 as LNHNV and CDR2 as YYDKDF (reference sequence). The CDR3 covers 14 residues. The CDR3 is CATSDNRMMGGYTF. CDR3 in DNA: TGTGCCACCAGCGACAATCGGATGATGGGGGGCTACACCTTC.

The genes are TRBV19 and TRBJ2-2; D call uncertain. Trimming took off 1 base at V and 4 bases at J, with 10 bases between the two ends. The germline V gene encodes CDR1 LNHDA and CDR2 SQIVND (reference sequence). The CDR3 runs 15 residues. In DNA form, the CDR3 reads TGTGCCAGTAGTATAGGGCCCAGGCTCACCGGGGAGCTGTTTTTT. Protein product: CASSIGPRLTGELFF.

This rearrangement joins TRBV6-1 to TRBJ1-1, with D possibly being TRBD1 (6 bases). This CDR3 has 14 amino acids. The V end lost 5 bases, the J end lost 4 bases, and 14 bases lay between the germline ends. The germline CDR1 and CDR2 sequences are MNHNS and SASEGT. The CDR3 coding sequence is TGTGCCAGCAGTAGTCGGGGGGGGCCCACTGAAGCTTTCTTT. Translated: CASSSRGGPTEAFF.

This chain joins TRBV15 and TRBJ2-2, with 8 nucleotides matching TRBD2. Per the germline V gene, CDR1 is LNHNV and CDR2 is YYDKDF (reference sequence). The CDR3 is made up of 14 amino acids. With 5 bases clipped from V and 4 bases from J, the junction kept 3 bases outside the gene matches. In nucleotides, the CDR3 is TGTGCCACCAGCGGGACTAGAACCACCGGGGAGCTGTTTTTT. Encoded protein: CATSGTRTTGELFF.

The chain links TRBV7-9 to TRBJ1-2; 9 nucleotides line up with TRBD1. V gave up 5 bases and J gave up 7 bases; unmatched junction bases: 11. This CDR3 contains 15 residues. Germline V gene data show CDR1 as SEHNR and CDR2 as FQNEAQ (reference sequence). CDR3 in amino acids: CASSPSGTGRIGYTF. The CDR3 coding sequence is TGTGCCAGCAGCCCCTCCGGGACAGGGAGGATTGGCTACACCTTC.

The gene calls are TRBV28 and TRBJ2-5; D remains unclear. This CDR3 has 18 amino acids. V dropped 1 base and J dropped 5 bases, with 23 bases sitting between them. Per germline, CDR1 MDHEN and CDR2 SYDVKM. For the CDR3, the DNA is TGTGCCAGCAGTTTATTAACATGGAGCCCCGGAAGAATGGAGACCCAGTACTTC. Amino acids: CASSLLTWSPGRMETQYF. Filled out from reference TRBV28 and TRBJ2-5, the complete variable domain reads DVKVTQSSRYLVKRTGEKVFLECVQDMDHENMFWYRQDPGLGLRLIYFSYDVKMKEKGDIPEGYSVSREKKERFSLILESASTNQTSMYLCASSLLTWSPGRMETQYFGPGTRLLVL.

Comment on this clone: A junction end diverges from the germline sequence, so it may reflect a read error. V is TRBV2 and J is TRBJ1-2, with TRBD1 as a possible D gene (5 bases). Germline values: CDR1 SNHLY, CDR2 FYNNEI. The CDR3 extends over 12 amino acids. In DNA form, the CDR3 reads TGTGCCAGCGGCTCTCCGGGGCCCGGAGGGGCCTTC. Its translation is CASGSPGPGGAF. The full variable domain, rest sourced from reference TRBV2 and TRBJ1-2, is EPEVTQTPSHQVTQMGQEVILRCVPISNHLYFYWYRQILGQKVEFLVSFYNNEISEKSEIFDDQFSVERPDGSNFTLKIRSTKLEDSAMYFCASGSPGPGGAFGSGTRLTVV.

V is TRBV5-1 and J is TRBJ1-6, with D perhaps TRBD1 (5 bases). V dropped 4 bases and J dropped 1 base, with 12 bases sitting between them. CDR3 length: 16 amino acids. Germline V gene lookup returns CDR1 SGHRS and CDR2 YFSETQ. CDR3 nucleotides: TGCGCCAGCAGCCCGGGGGGGAAATCCTATAATTCACCCCTCCACTTT. Its translation is CASSPGGKSYNSPLHF.

The chain carries TRBV19 and TRBJ2-3; D is possibly TRBD1 (6 bases). This CDR3 has 15 amino acids. Germline CDR1 and CDR2: LNHDA and SQIVND (reference sequence). V was clipped by 2 bases and J by 4 bases, with 13 bases between them. CDR3 protein: CASSIRDTPADTQYF. Here the CDR3 DNA reads TGTGCCAGTAGTATACGGGACACCCCTGCAGATACGCAGTATTTT.

The chain couples TRBV7-9 to TRBJ1-2; maybe TRBD1 (5 bases). V shed 4 bases and J shed 8 bases, with 14 bases lying between them. The CDR3 is 13 residues long. Germline CDR1 and CDR2: SEHNR and FQNEAQ (reference sequence). CDR3 in DNA: TGTGCCAGCAGCTCAGGGAGGCAAGGCGGCTACACCTTC. Encoded protein: CASSSGRQGGYTF.

This chain connects TRBV5-1 to TRBJ2-1; 7 nucleotides line up with TRBD2. The V and J ends lost 0 bases and 6 bases, in that order; junction bases with no gene match: 6. This CDR3 comprises 15 residues. In germline, CDR1 is SGHRS, CDR2 YFSETQ. In DNA form, the CDR3 reads TGCGCCAGCAGCTTGGCCGACCTAGCGGCCAATGAGCAGTTCTTC. Residues: CASSLADLAANEQFF.

This clone was observed once. The chain links TRBV25-1 to TRBJ2-6; D unresolved. V gave up 5 bases and J gave up 3 bases, with 2 bases separating them. The CDR3 is 12 residues long. In germline, CDR1 is MGHDK, CDR2 SYGVNS. This chain's CDR3 is CASSSGANVLTF. The CDR3 coding sequence is TGTGCCAGCAGTAGTGGGGCCAACGTCCTGACTTTC.

The rearrangement joins TRBV5-1 to TRBJ1-3, with D unresolved. Trimming left V 0 bases short and J 4 bases short, with 8 bases between. Germline CDR1 reads SGHRS; CDR2 reads YFSETQ. The CDR3 contains 14 residues. Here the CDR3 DNA reads TGCGCCAGCAGCTTGGAGGGAAACGGAAACACCATATATTTT. It codes for CASSLEGNGNTIYF. Complete variable domain (other parts from reference TRBV5-1 and TRBJ1-3): KAGVTQTPRYLIKTRGQQVTLSCSPISGHRSVSWYQQTPGQGLQFLFEYFSETQRNKGNFPGRFSGRQFSNSRSEMNVSTLELGDSALYLCASSLEGNGNTIYFGEGSWLTVV.

This sequence joins TRBV19 and TRBJ2-3; 13 nucleotides match TRBD2. This CDR3 contains 16 residues. V was clipped by 4 bases and J by 2 bases; unmatched bases: 3. Looked up from germline, CDR1 is LNHDA and CDR2 is SQIVND (reference sequence). CDR3 in amino acids: CASSTLAGGFTDTQYF. The CDR3 DNA sequence: TGTGCCAGTAGTACACTAGCGGGGGGGTTCACAGATACGCAGTATTTT.

The V and J genes are TRBV5-1 and TRBJ1-4; unclear D gene. This CDR3 is 13 amino acids long. Germline CDR1 is SGHRS and CDR2 is YFSETQ. Between the trimmed V and J ends, which lost 5 bases and 8 bases, there was a span of 13 bases. CDR3 sequence reads: CASSLGIGEKLFF. The CDR3 DNA sequence: TGCGCCAGCAGTCTAGGGATCGGCGAAAAACTGTTTTTT.

The V call is TRBV5-1, the J call TRBJ2-1, with 9 bases that match TRBD2. CDR3 length equals 16 residues. The junction had 4 bases not matched to a gene; V was cut back by 3 bases and J by 0 bases. In germline, CDR1 is SGHRS, CDR2 YFSETQ. CDR3 loop: CASSWGSGSSYNEQFF. CDR3 in DNA: TGCGCCAGCAGCTGGGGTAGCGGGAGCTCCTACAATGAGCAGTTCTTC.

This clone was observed a handful of times. The V call is TRBV19, the J call TRBJ1-5; D is unresolved. CDR3 length: 16 amino acids. Germline loops: CDR1 LNHDA, CDR2 SQIVND (reference sequence). The V and J ends lost 3 bases and 0 bases respectively, with 12 bases between them. The CDR3 region has the DNA TGTGCCAGTAGTATGATAACTTCTAATAGCAATCAGCCCCAGCATTTT. Its translation: CASSMITSNSNQPQHF.

The chain combines TRBV14 with TRBJ2-3; tentative D call: TRBD1 (6 bases). Trimming took 0 bases from V and 1 from J, leaving 20 bases between them. Germline V gives CDR1 SGHDN, CDR2 FVKESK. The CDR3 has 19 amino acids. The CDR3 reads CASSQDHRARRSGTDTQYF. For the CDR3, the DNA is TGTGCCAGCAGCCAAGATCACAGGGCTAGGAGAAGTGGCACAGATACGCAGTATTTT.

The V call is TRBV7-8, the J call TRBJ2-7, with D possibly being TRBD2 (5 bases). The CDR3 consists of 12 residues. Germline V CDR1 and CDR2: SGHVS, FQNEAQ. Trimming left V 4 bases short and J 9 bases short, with 13 bases between. CDR3 nucleotides: TGTGCCAGCAGCTCCGGCGGGTTAGGGCAGTACTTC. This gives the protein CASSSGGLGQYF. The whole variable domain, remainder taken from reference TRBV7-8 and TRBJ2-7, is GAGVSQSPRYKVAKRGQDVALRCDPISGHVSLFWYQQALGQGPEFLTYFQNEAQLDKSGLPSDRFFAERPEGSVSTLKIQRTQQEDSAVYLCASSSGGLGQYFGPGTRLTVT.